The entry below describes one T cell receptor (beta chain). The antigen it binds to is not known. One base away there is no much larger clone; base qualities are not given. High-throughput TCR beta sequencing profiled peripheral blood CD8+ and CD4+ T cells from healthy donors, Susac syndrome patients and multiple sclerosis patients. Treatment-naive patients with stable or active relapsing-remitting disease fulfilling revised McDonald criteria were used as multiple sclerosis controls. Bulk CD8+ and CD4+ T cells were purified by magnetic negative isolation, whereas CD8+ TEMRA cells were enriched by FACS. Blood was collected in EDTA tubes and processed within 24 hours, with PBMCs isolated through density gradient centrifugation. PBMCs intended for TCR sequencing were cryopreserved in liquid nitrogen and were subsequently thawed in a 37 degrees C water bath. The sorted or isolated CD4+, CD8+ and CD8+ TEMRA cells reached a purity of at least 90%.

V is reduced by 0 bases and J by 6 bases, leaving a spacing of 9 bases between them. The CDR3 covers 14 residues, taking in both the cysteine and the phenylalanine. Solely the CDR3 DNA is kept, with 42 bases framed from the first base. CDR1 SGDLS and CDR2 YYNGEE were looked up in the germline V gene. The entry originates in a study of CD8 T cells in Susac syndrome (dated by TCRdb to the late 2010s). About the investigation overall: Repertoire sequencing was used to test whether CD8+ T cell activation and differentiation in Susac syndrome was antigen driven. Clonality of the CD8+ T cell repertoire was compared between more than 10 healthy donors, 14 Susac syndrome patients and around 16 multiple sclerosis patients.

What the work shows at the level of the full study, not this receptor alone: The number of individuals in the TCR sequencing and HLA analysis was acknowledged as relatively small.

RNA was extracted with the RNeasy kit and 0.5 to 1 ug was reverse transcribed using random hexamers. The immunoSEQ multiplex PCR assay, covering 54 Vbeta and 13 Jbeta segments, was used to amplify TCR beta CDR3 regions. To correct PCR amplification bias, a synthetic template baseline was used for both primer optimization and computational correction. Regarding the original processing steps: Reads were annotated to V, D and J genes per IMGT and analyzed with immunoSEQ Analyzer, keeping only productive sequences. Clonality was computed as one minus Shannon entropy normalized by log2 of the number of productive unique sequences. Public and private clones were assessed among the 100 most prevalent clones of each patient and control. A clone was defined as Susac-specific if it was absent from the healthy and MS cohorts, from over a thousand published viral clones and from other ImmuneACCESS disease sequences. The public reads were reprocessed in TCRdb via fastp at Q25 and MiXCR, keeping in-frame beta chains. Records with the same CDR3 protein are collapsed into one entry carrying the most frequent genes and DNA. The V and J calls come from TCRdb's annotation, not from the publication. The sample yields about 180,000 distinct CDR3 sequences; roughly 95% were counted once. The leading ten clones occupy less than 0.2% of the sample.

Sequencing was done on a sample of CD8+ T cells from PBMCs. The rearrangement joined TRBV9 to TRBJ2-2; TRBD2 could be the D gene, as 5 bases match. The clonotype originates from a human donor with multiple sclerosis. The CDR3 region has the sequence CASSVGGPPGELFF. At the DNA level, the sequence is TGTGCCAGCAGCGTAGGAGGGCCCCCCGGGGAGCTGTTTTTT.